Listed below are T cell receptor beta chains from one sample, sequenced in a study of control samples from healthy donors and cancer patients. Data came from immunoSEQ multiplex PCR; TCRdb stores just in-frame clones and leaves some out. The sample yields more than 70,000 clones, over 85% seen once. Sequencing was performed on PBMCs. These receptors all stem from a man aged 55 to 70 with lung cancer. The CDR3 runs from the conserved cysteine through the conserved F or W. The D gene is left open where the match is weak. Size values are once, few and many counts, or a class for expanded clones, and some rows have none.

d_gene	abundance	v_gene	j_gene	CDR3nt	CDR3aa
-	-	TRBV11-2	TRBJ2-2	TGTGCCAGCAGCTCAAGGAGCACCGGGGAGCTGTTTTTT	CASSSRSTGELFF
TRBD1	-	TRBV19	TRBJ1-2	TGTGCCAGTAGTGCCCAGGGACAGGGTCCCTCTAACTATGGCTACACCTTC	CASSAQGQGPSNYGYTF
-	-	TRBV5-1	TRBJ2-1	TGCGCCAGCAGCTCCGGGACTTCTAACACAGAGCAGTTCTTC	CASSSGTSNTEQFF
-	-	TRBV6-5	TRBJ1-5	TGTGCCAGCAGTTACCTGGGGAATCAGCCCCAGCATTTT	CASSYLGNQPQHF
-	-	TRBV5-6	TRBJ2-1	TGTGCCAGCAGATTCCCGGAGGCATCCTACAATGAGCAGTTCTTC	CASRFPEASYNEQFF
TRBD1	-	TRBV5-1	TRBJ1-6	TGCGCCAGCAGAGAGGACAGGGCTAATAAATCACCCCTCCACTTT	CASREDRANKSPLHF
-	-	TRBV7-9	TRBJ1-1	TGTGCCAGCAGCTTTACGGGTCCTGAAGCTTTCTTT	CASSFTGPEAFF
-	few	TRBV7-8	TRBJ2-7	TGTGCCAGCAGCTACCGGGACACCCTTTCATACGAGCAGTACTTC	CASSYRDTLSYEQYF
-	-	TRBV3-1/TRBV3-2	TRBJ1-1	TGTGCCAGCAGTCCCACTAGACTCATGAACACTGAAGCTTTCTTT	CASSPTRLMNTEAFF
-	-	TRBV6-1	TRBJ1-2	TGTGCCAGCAGTGAAGTTGGGACATCAATCTATGGCTACACCTTC	CASSEVGTSIYGYTF
-	-	TRBV9	TRBJ2-1	TGTGCCAGCAGCGTGGCGGGGGCGTCCTACAATGAGCAGTTCTTC	CASSVAGASYNEQFF
TRBD1	once	TRBV3-1/TRBV3-2	TRBJ1-2	TGTGCCAGCAGCTTCGGGACAGGGAACGGCTACACCTTC	CASSFGTGNGYTF
TRBD1	-	TRBV18	TRBJ2-5	TGTGCCAGCTCCTCGGACAGGGGATATTCAGAGACCCAGTACTTC	CASSSDRGYSETQYF
-	-	TRBV18	TRBJ1-1	TGTGCCAGCAGGTTGGGTAGCACTGAAGCTTTCTTT	CASRLGSTEAFF
TRBD1	-	TRBV4-2	TRBJ1-4	TGTGCCGCCCGGCCCGGGACAGCCCCAAATTCTAATGAAAAACTGTTTTTT	CAARPGTAPNSNEKLFF
TRBD1	-	TRBV18	TRBJ1-5	TGTGCCAGCTCACCGACGGGACAGATCAATCAGCCCCAGCATTTT	CASSPTGQINQPQHF
-	-	TRBV29-1	TRBJ2-2	TGCAGCGTCTCCAGGCAGACCACGAACACCGGGGAGCTGTTTTTT	CSVSRQTTNTGELFF
-	-	TRBV19	TRBJ2-4	TGTGCCAGTAGTCTTTCGGAGACGGGCATTCAGTACTTC	CASSLSETGIQYF
-	-	TRBV11-2	TRBJ1-2	TGTGCCAGCAGTTTAGACGGTTATAACTATGGCTACACCTTC	CASSLDGYNYGYTF
-	-	TRBV25-1	TRBJ2-2	TGTGCCAGCAGTGAATCATCGCTGGGATCCGGGGAGCTGTTTTTT	CASSESSLGSGELFF
TRBD2	-	TRBV29-1	TRBJ2-1	TGCAGCGTATCGGGACTAGCGGACAATGAGCAGTTCTTC	CSVSGLADNEQFF
-	few	TRBV30	TRBJ1-4	TGTGCCTGCCAGCAGGGCCTGGATGAAAAACTGTTTTTT	CACQQGLDEKLFF
-	-	TRBV6-5	TRBJ2-7	TGTGCCAGCACCCTTGAGGGGCAGGGGACCGAGCAGTACTTC	CASTLEGQGTEQYF
-	once	TRBV10-3	TRBJ1-5	TGTGCCATCAGAGGGGATTCTAGCAATCAGCCCCAGCATTTT	CAIRGDSSNQPQHF
-	-	TRBV15	TRBJ2-3	TGTGCCACCAGCACAGGGTCTGATACGCAGTATTTT	CATSTGSDTQYF
-	-	TRBV6-1	TRBJ2-5	TGTGCCAGCAGTGATATGGGCCAGGGTTGGCAAGAGACCCAGTACTTC	CASSDMGQGWQETQYF
-	-	TRBV29-1	TRBJ1-2	TGCAGCGCCTTGGGGGATCTCTATGGCTACACCTTC	CSALGDLYGYTF
-	-	TRBV9	TRBJ1-2	TGTGCCAGCAGCTATAAATCAGGGGATTCTAACTATGGCTACACCTTC	CASSYKSGDSNYGYTF
-	-	TRBV7-2	TRBJ2-3	TGTGCCAGCAGCCCCCAGGGGGGAGTCACAGATACGCAGTATTTT	CASSPQGGVTDTQYF
TRBD1	-	TRBV7-2	TRBJ2-3	TGTGCCAGCAGCGACAGGGGTCACCACACAGATACGCAGTATTTT	CASSDRGHHTDTQYF
TRBD1	few	TRBV5-1	TRBJ1-3	TGCGCCAGCAGTCTGACAGGGCTCTCTGGAAACACCATATATTTT	CASSLTGLSGNTIYF
TRBD1	once	TRBV7-2	TRBJ1-1	TGTGCCAGCAGGCCGCCGACAGGGCTCAACACTGAAGCTTTCTTT	CASRPPTGLNTEAFF
-	-	TRBV29-1	TRBJ2-5	TGCAGCGAAAGGGTAACGGAGACCCAGTACTTC	CSERVTETQYF
-	-	TRBV11-3	TRBJ2-2	TGTGCCAGCAGCTTAATGGCAGGGGGGACCGGGGAGCTGTTTTTT	CASSLMAGGTGELFF
-	-	TRBV3-1/TRBV3-2	TRBJ1-1	TGTGCCAGCAGTGTTCAGGGAGACACTGAAGCTTTCTTT	CASSVQGDTEAFF
-	-	TRBV7-2	TRBJ1-6	TGTGCCAGCAGCTTACTCGGCTCACCCCTCCACTTT	CASSLLGSPLHF
TRBD1	few	TRBV27	TRBJ2-7	TGTGCCAGCAGCCCCGGGACAGGGGGTTTTTACGAGCAGTACTTC	CASSPGTGGFYEQYF
-	-	TRBV3-1/TRBV3-2	TRBJ2-1	TGTGCCAGCAGCCAAGAAGGAGTTGTCGGGTCGAAGTTCTTC	CASSQEGVVGSKFF
TRBD1	-	TRBV19	TRBJ1-2	TGTGCCAGTAGTGGCGGACAGGTATTCTATGGCTACACCTTC	CASSGGQVFYGYTF
TRBD1	once	TRBV7-9	TRBJ1-1	TGTGCCAGCACTCCGGGACAGGCCGAAGCTTTCTTT	CASTPGQAEAFF
TRBD2	-	TRBV3-1/TRBV3-2	TRBJ2-3	TGTGCCAGCAGCCCTGGACTAGTGACAGATACGCAGTATTTT	CASSPGLVTDTQYF
TRBD1	-	TRBV6-5	TRBJ1-2	TGTGCCAGCAGTTATTCGACAGGGAACTATGGCTACACCTTC	CASSYSTGNYGYTF
-	-	TRBV5-6	TRBJ2-2	TGTGCCAGCAGCTTGGGAGGGGCCCCGAACACCGGGGAGCTGTTTTTT	CASSLGGAPNTGELFF
-	-	TRBV5-1	TRBJ1-5	TGCGCCAGCAGCTTGGAGTTCGGGGGGATGCCCCAGCATTTT	CASSLEFGGMPQHF
-	-	TRBV7-9	TRBJ1-1	TGTGCCAGCAGCTACCCCCGGATGAGGACAATCACTGAAGCTTTCTTT	CASSYPRMRTITEAFF
-	-	TRBV13	TRBJ2-3	TGTGCCAGCAGCTTAGAAGGGGGGTGGACAGATACGCAGTATTTT	CASSLEGGWTDTQYF
TRBD1	once	TRBV7-3	TRBJ1-2	TGTGCCAGCAGACCAGGGGGCGGCTATGGCTACACCTTC	CASRPGGGYGYTF
-	-	TRBV6-6	TRBJ2-2	TGTGCCAGCAAGGGCGGGGGCTTGGTCGGGGAGCTGTTTTTT	CASKGGGLVGELFF
-	-	TRBV19	TRBJ1-5	TGTGCCAGTAGGGTCGCTAGAGATCAGCCCCAGCATTTT	CASRVARDQPQHF
-	-	TRBV3-1/TRBV3-2	TRBJ2-1	TGTGCCAGCAGCCAGCGGGACGGAAACAATGAGCAGTTCTTC	CASSQRDGNNEQFF
-	-	TRBV5-1	TRBJ1-1	TGCGCCAGCAGCTTGGGGGGGATCATGAACACTGAAGCTTTCTTT	CASSLGGIMNTEAFF
-	-	TRBV18	TRBJ1-1	TGTGCCAGCTCACCTCTTACAGCAAGGAACACTGAAGCTTTCTTT	CASSPLTARNTEAFF
-	-	TRBV11-3	TRBJ1-1	TGTGCCAGCAGCTTAATCGACGTCACTGAAGCTTTCTTT	CASSLIDVTEAFF
-	-	TRBV10-2	TRBJ2-2	TGCGCCAGCCAGGACCGCGCGAACACCGGGGAGCTGTTTTTT	CASQDRANTGELFF